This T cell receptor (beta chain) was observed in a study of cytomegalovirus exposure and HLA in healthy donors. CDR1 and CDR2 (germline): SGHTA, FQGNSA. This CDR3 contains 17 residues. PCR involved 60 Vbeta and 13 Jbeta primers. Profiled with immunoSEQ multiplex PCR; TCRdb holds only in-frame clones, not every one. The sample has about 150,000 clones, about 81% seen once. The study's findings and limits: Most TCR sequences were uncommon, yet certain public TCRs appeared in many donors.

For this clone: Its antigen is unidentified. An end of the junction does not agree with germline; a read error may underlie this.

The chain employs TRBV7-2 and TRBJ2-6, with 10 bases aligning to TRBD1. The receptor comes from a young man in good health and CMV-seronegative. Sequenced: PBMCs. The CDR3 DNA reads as TGTGCCAGCACCCGACAGGGGGCGCAGACTGGGGCCAACGGCCTGACTTTC. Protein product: CASTRQGAQTGANGLTF.